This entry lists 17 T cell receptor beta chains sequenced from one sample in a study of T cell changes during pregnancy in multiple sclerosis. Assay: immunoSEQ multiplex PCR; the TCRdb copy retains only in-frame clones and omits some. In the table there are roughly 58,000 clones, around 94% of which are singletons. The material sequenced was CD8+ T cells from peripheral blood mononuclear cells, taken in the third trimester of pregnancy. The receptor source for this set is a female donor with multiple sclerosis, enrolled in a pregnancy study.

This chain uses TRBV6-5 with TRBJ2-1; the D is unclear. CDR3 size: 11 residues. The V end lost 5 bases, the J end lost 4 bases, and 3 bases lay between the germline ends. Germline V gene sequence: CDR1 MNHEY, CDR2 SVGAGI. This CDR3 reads CASSTYNEQFF. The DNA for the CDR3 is TGTGCCAGCAGTACTTACAATGAGCAGTTCTTC.

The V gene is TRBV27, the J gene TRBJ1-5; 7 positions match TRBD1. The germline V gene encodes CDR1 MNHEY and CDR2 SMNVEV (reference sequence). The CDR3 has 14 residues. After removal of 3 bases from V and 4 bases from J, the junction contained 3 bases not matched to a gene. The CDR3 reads CASSFEGANQPQHF. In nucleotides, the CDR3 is TGTGCCAGCAGTTTTGAGGGGGCAAATCAGCCCCAGCATTTT.

The CDR3 DNA reads as TGTGCCAGCAGCTCAGAACACCGGGACAGGGGCCCCGAGCAGTACTTC. This encodes CASSSEHRDRGPEQYF. The gene calls are TRBV5-6 and TRBJ2-7, with TRBD1 matching over 10 bases. The V gene's germline CDR1 is SGHDT and CDR2 YYEEEE. The junction had 12 bases not matched to a gene; V was cut back by 3 bases and J by 6 bases. The CDR3 consists of 16 residues.

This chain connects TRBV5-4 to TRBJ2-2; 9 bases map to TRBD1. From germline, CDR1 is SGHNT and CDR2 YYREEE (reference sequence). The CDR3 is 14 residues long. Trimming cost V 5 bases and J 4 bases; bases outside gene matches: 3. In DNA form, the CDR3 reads TGTGCCAGCAGGGACAGGGGAGGCACCGGGGAGCTGTTTTTT. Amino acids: CASRDRGGTGELFF.

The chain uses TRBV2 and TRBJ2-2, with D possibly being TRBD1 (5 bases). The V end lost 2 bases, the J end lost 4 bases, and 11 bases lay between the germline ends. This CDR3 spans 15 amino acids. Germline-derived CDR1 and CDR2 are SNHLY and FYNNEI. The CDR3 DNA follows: TGTGCCAGCAGTGAATATAACCAGGGCACCGGGGAGCTGTTTTTT. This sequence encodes CASSEYNQGTGELFF.

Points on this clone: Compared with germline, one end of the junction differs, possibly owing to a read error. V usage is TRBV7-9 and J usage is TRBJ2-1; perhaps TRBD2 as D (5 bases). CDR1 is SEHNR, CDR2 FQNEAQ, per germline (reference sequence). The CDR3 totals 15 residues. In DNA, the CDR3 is TGTGCCAGCAGCCTAGCTTTCAGCTCCTACAATGAGCAGTTCTTC. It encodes CASSLAFSSYNEQFF.

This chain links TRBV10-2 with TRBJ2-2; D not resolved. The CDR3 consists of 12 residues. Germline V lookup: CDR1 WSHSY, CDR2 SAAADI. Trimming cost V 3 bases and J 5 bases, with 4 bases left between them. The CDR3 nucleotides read TGCGCCAGCAGTGACCCAACCGGGGAGCTGTTTTTT. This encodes CASSDPTGELFF.

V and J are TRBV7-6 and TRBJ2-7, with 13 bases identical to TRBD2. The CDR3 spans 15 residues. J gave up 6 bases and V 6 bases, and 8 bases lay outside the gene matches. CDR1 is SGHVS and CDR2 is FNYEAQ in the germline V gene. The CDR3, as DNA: TGTGCCAGCAGTGCTACTAGCGGGAGGGGAGGCGAGCAGTACTTC. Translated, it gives CASSATSGRGGEQYF.

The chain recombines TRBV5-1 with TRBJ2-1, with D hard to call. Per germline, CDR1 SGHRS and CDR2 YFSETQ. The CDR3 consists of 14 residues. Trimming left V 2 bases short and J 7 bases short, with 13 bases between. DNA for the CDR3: TGCGCCAGCAGCTTAGCACTGCCGGTGAATGAGCAGTTCTTC. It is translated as CASSLALPVNEQFF.

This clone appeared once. CDR3 protein: CASSFRSSNQPQHF. The CDR3 DNA reads TGTGCCAGCAGTTTCCGGTCTAGCAATCAGCCCCAGCATTTT. The chain employs TRBV27 and TRBJ1-5; D is undetermined. The germline V gene encodes CDR1 MNHEY and CDR2 SMNVEV (reference sequence). The CDR3 extends over 14 amino acids. V was pared by 3 bases and J by 0 bases, with 6 bases between.

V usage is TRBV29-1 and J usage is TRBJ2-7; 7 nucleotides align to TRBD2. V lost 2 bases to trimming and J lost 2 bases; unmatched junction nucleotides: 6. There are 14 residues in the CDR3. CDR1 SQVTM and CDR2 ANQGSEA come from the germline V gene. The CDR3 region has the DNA TGCAGCGTTGAACGGCTAGCGGAAACCTACGAGCAGTACTTC. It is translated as CSVERLAETYEQYF.

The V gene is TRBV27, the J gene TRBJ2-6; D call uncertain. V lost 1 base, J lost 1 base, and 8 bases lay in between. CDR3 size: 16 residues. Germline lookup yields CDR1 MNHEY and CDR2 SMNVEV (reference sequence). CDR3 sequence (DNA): TGTGCCAGCAGTTTATGGGCATCTTCTGGGGCCAACGTCCTGACTTTC. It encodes CASSLWASSGANVLTF.

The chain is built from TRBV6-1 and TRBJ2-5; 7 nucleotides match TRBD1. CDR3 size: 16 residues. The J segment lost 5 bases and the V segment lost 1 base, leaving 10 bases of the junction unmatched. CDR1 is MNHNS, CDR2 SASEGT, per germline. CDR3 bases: TGTGCCAGCAGTGAAGACTGGTTAGGGGGCGGGGAGACCCAGTACTTC. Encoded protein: CASSEDWLGGGETQYF.

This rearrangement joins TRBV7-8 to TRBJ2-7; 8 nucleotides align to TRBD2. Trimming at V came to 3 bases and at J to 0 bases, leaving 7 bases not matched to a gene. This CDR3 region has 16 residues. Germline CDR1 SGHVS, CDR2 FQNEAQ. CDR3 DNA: TGTGCCAGCAGCTTTTGGCGGGAGGCCAGCTCCTACGAGCAGTACTTC. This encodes CASSFWREASSYEQYF.

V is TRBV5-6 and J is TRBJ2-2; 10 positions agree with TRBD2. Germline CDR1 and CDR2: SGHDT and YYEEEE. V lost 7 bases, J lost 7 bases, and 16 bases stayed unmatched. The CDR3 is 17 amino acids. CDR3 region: CASDYAGLAGEVGELFF. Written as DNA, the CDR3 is TGTGCCAGCGATTACGCGGGGCTAGCGGGAGAGGTCGGGGAGCTGTTTTTT.

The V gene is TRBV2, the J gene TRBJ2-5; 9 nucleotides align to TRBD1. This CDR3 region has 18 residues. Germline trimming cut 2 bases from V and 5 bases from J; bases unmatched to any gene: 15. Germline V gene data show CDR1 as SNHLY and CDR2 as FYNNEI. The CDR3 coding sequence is TGTGCCAGCAGTGAACTAACGGGACAGGGTTTATTGTGGGAGACCCAGTACTTC. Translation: CASSELTGQGLLWETQYF.

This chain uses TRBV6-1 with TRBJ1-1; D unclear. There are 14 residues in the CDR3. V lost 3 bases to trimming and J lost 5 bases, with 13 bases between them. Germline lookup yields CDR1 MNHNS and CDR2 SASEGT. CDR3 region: CASSDSPAGTEAFF. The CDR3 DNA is TGTGCCAGCAGTGATTCCCCCGCGGGGACTGAAGCTTTCTTT.